The 30 T cell receptor beta chains listed next were all sequenced from one sample in a study of shared clonotypes between healthy human individuals. This table comes from immunoSEQ multiplex PCR, and its TCRdb copy is limited to in-frame clones, with some not included. Among some 1,100,000 clones, 70% to 80% were seen once, and the ten largest hold 0.5% to 0.6%. The source material was memory CD4+ T cells from PBMCs. Subset: CD45RA-negative fraction. Receptors were obtained from a man between 18 and 29 years old in good health. Some clones in this sample may be carry-over from other donors' samples.

This clone was recorded only once. This chain joins TRBV2 and TRBJ2-7; D possibly uses TRBD1 or TRBD2 (5 bases each). V lost 8 bases and J lost 1, with 18 bases in between. This CDR3 spans 15 amino acids. CDR1 SNHLY and CDR2 FYNNEI come from the germline V gene. CDR3 loop: CASGLGTALSYEQYF. The CDR3, as DNA: TGTGCCAGCGGATTGGGGACGGCTCTTTCCTACGAGCAGTACTTC.

The rearrangement uses TRBV5-4 and TRBJ1-1; a possible D gene is TRBD1 (5 bases). Trimming removed 1 base from V and 11 bases from J, with 21 bases in between. Germline values: CDR1 SGHNT, CDR2 YYREEE (reference sequence). The CDR3 extends over 15 amino acids. In DNA, the CDR3 is TGTGCCAGCAGCTTGTCCGGTGTAGGGGTGACAATGGCTTTCTTT. Translated, it gives CASSLSGVGVTMAFF.

The chain recombines TRBV19 with TRBJ1-5; the D is unclear. Germline loops: CDR1 LNHDA, CDR2 SQIVND (reference sequence). The CDR3 consists of 15 residues. The V and J ends lost 0 bases and 6 bases respectively, with 12 bases between them. The CDR3 sequence: CASSIERLGSQPQHF. The CDR3 bases are TGTGCCAGTAGTATAGAGAGACTGGGCAGTCAGCCCCAGCATTTT.

This chain uses TRBV11-2 with TRBJ1-3; 9 nucleotides line up with TRBD1. The V and J ends lost 5 bases and 2 bases, in that order; junction bases with no gene match: 4. The CDR3 is made up of 15 amino acids. Germline-derived CDR1 and CDR2 are SGHAT and FQNNGV. CDR3 in amino acids: CASSVGTGTGNTIYF. DNA of the CDR3: TGTGCCAGCAGCGTTGGGACAGGGACTGGAAACACCATATATTTT.

V and J are TRBV5-1 and TRBJ2-7, with 9 bases lining up with TRBD2. V dropped 4 bases and J dropped 6; count of bases not matched to a gene: 11. This CDR3 has 15 residues. Per the germline V gene, CDR1 is SGHRS and CDR2 is YFSETQ. The CDR3 sequence is CASSPGVAGESEQYF. The CDR3 region has the DNA TGCGCCAGCAGCCCCGGAGTAGCGGGAGAGAGCGAGCAGTACTTC.

The chain carries TRBV29-1 and TRBJ2-6; D is undetermined. Germline CDR1 SQVTM, CDR2 ANQGSEA. CDR3 length: 14 amino acids. V was clipped by 4 bases and J by 0 bases, with 7 bases between them. The CDR3 sequence is CSVVYGSGANVLTF. In nucleotides, the CDR3 is TGCAGCGTTGTGTACGGCTCTGGGGCCAACGTCCTGACTTTC.

The chain employs TRBV19 and TRBJ1-1, with 9 bases identical to TRBD1. Germline lookup yields CDR1 LNHDA and CDR2 SQIVND (reference sequence). The CDR3 has 16 residues. V was clipped by 1 base and J by 3 bases; unmatched bases: 6. The CDR3 coding sequence is TGTGCCAGTAGTATAGCTCGGAACAGGGGGCACACTGAAGCTTTCTTT. It codes for CASSIARNRGHTEAFF.

This chain joins TRBV11-1 and TRBJ2-7; the D is unclear. The CDR3 runs to 17 residues. Between the trimmed V and J ends, which lost 5 bases and 0 bases, there was a span of 20 bases. Germline V CDR1 and CDR2: SGHAT, FQDESV (reference sequence). The CDR3 DNA sequence: TGTGCCAGCAGCCAACTTATTGTCCCGGGCAGCTCCTACGAGCAGTACTTC. Protein sequence: CASSQLIVPGSSYEQYF.

The chain has TRBV9 and TRBJ2-7, with a weak D call TRBD1 (5 bases). Per germline, CDR1 SGDLS and CDR2 YYNGEE. This CDR3 is 14 amino acids long. V was clipped by 0 bases and J by 2 bases, with 9 bases between them. As DNA, the CDR3 is TGTGCCAGCAGCGTAGAAGGGGATCCCTACGAGCAGTACTTC. Translated: CASSVEGDPYEQYF.

The chain couples TRBV30 to TRBJ2-6, with D possibly TRBD1 on 5 matching bases. The germline V gene encodes CDR1 GTSNPN and CDR2 SVGIG (reference sequence). Deletions cut 8 bases from V and 4 bases from J, with 12 bases between. The CDR3 covers 13 residues. Here the CDR3 DNA reads TGTGCCAGCAGGGTGTTGGGGGCCAACGTCCTGACTTTC. Translation gives CASRVLGANVLTF.

This clone showed up just once. V is TRBV19 and J is TRBJ2-3; D might be TRBD1 (6 bases). The CDR3 has 14 amino acids. Trimming took 6 bases from V and 5 from J, leaving 15 bases between them. Germline CDR1 and CDR2: LNHDA and SQIVND (reference sequence). The CDR3 is CASRIRLGGDTQYF. CDR3 in DNA: TGTGCCAGTAGGATCCGGCTAGGGGGAGATACGCAGTATTTT. Supplemented by reference TRBV19 and TRBJ2-3, the full variable domain reads DGGITQSPKYLFRKEGQNVTLSCEQNLNHDAMYWYRQDPGQGLRLIYYSQIVNDFQKGDIAEGYSVSREKKESFPLTVTSAQKNPTAFYLCASRIRLGGDTQYFGPGTRLTVL.

This clone was counted many times. The J gene is TRBJ2-7, the V gene TRBV6-5, with 8 bases that match TRBD1. Germline CDR1 reads MNHEY; CDR2 reads SVGAGI. This CDR3 comprises 14 residues. V dropped 4 bases and J dropped 5; count of bases not matched to a gene: 7. CDR3 in DNA: TGTGCCAGCAGTTTTGACAGGGGCAGCAACGAGCAGTACTTC. Its translation: CASSFDRGSNEQYF.

This chain connects TRBV18 to TRBJ2-1; 9 bases are shared with TRBD2. The V gene end was trimmed by 3 bases and the J gene end by 15 bases; junction bases not matched to a gene: 6. The CDR3 consists of 12 residues. The germline CDR1 and CDR2 sequences are KGHSH and LQKENI. In DNA, the CDR3 is TGTGCCAGCTCACCTCCGACTAGCGGCGCGTTCTTC. This sequence encodes CASSPPTSGAFF.

The chain is built from TRBV7-2 and TRBJ1-2; the D is unclear. V was clipped by 1 base and J by 10 bases, with 7 bases between them. Germline assignment: CDR1 SGHTA and CDR2 FQGNSA. The CDR3 has 11 amino acids. The CDR3 nucleotides are TGTGCCAGCAGCTTAGAAGAAGCCTACACCTTC. Its protein product is CASSLEEAYTF. The full variable domain, rest sourced from reference TRBV7-2 and TRBJ1-2, is GAGVSQSPSNKVTEKGKDVELRCDPISGHTALYWYRQSLGQGLEFLIYFQGNSAPDKSGLPSDRFSAERTGGSVSTLTIQRTQQEDSAVYLCASSLEEAYTFGSGTRLTVV.

Concerning this clone: Other DNA sequences in this sample translate to the same CDR3. The CDR3 coding sequence is TGTGCCAGCAGTGTGGGCACGAACTACGAGCAGTACTTC. This gives the protein CASSVGTNYEQYF. The chain combines TRBV6-1 with TRBJ2-7; D is unclear. Trimming removed 4 bases from V and 3 bases from J, with 10 bases in between. The CDR3 is made up of 13 amino acids. Germline CDR1 MNHNS, CDR2 SASEGT.

The sample holds a few counts of this clone. This chain connects TRBV11-3 to TRBJ2-5; 7 bases are shared with TRBD1. The CDR3 has 19 amino acids. The junction had 15 bases not matched to a gene; V was cut back by 2 bases and J by 0 bases. The germline V gene encodes CDR1 SGHNT and CDR2 YENEEA. CDR3 nucleotide sequence: TGTGCCAGCAGCTTATCCCAAAAGGACAGGTGGTGGTACCAAGAGACCCAGTACTTC. This codes for CASSLSQKDRWWYQETQYF. Full variable domain (outside the CDR3, taken from reference TRBV11-3 and TRBJ2-5): EAGVVQSPRYKIIEKKQPVAFWCNPISGHNTLYWYLQNLGQGPELLIRYENEEAVDDSQLPKDRFSAERLKGVDSTLKIQPAELGDSAVYLCASSLSQKDRWWYQETQYFGPGTRLLVL.

The gene calls are TRBV9 and TRBJ1-5; the match to TRBD1 covers 7 bases. The germline gives CDR1 SGDLS, CDR2 YYNGEE. J gave up 7 bases and V 3 bases, and 10 bases lay outside the gene matches. The CDR3 consists of 15 residues. The DNA for the CDR3 is TGTGCCAGCAGCGACGATACAGGGGAGGACCAGCCCCAGCATTTT. Translating gives CASSDDTGEDQPQHF. Variable domain in full (rest from reference TRBV9 and TRBJ1-5): DSGVTQTPKHLITATGQRVTLRCSPRSGDLSVYWYQQSLDQGLQFLIQYYNGEERAKGNILERFSAQQFPDLHSELNLSSLELGDSALYFCASSDDTGEDQPQHFGDGTRLSIL.

On this clone: Other DNA sequences from this sample encode an identical CDR3 as well. The CDR3 is CASSEQETQYF. CDR3 in DNA: TGTGCCAGCTCAGAACAAGAGACCCAGTACTTC. This chain links TRBV18 with TRBJ2-5; D unclear. Germline V gene lookup returns CDR1 KGHSH and CDR2 LQKENI. CDR3 length: 11 residues. Trimming took 5 bases from V and 2 from J, leaving 3 bases between them.

V usage is TRBV4-3 and J usage is TRBJ2-3; no clear D gene. This CDR3 is 15 amino acids long. Per the germline V gene, CDR1 is LGHNA and CDR2 is YSLEER. V was clipped by 4 bases and J by 6 bases, with 17 bases between them. For the CDR3, the DNA is TGCGCCAGCAGCCCCCAAGGGCTCTCCGGGGATACGCAGTATTTT. Translating gives CASSPQGLSGDTQYF.

The V call is TRBV30, the J call TRBJ2-7, with D unclear. Trimming took off 2 bases at V and 7 bases at J, with 9 bases between the two ends. Germline loops: CDR1 GTSNPN, CDR2 SVGIG (reference sequence). This CDR3 comprises 11 residues. CDR3 protein: CAWSPRTEQYF. CDR3 nucleotide sequence: TGTGCCTGGAGTCCCCGGACGGAGCAGTACTTC.

DNA for the CDR3: TGTGCCACCACCGAGGCTTTTAATCAGCCCCAGCATTTT. This sequence encodes CATTEAFNQPQHF. The chain is built from TRBV6-4 and TRBJ1-5; no definite D call. The CDR3 runs to 13 residues. CDR1 and CDR2 (germline): MRHNA, SNTAGT. The germline V and J ends were trimmed by 10 bases and 4 bases, with 14 bases remaining between them.

J is TRBJ2-1 and V is TRBV28, with TRBD1 as a possible D gene (5 bases). Germline CDR1 MDHEN, CDR2 SYDVKM. The CDR3 spans 18 residues. V shed 2 bases and J shed 0 bases, with 17 bases lying between them. The CDR3 loop reads CASSLNRVGQSSYNEQFF. As DNA, the CDR3 is TGTGCCAGCAGTTTAAATCGTGTGGGGCAGAGCTCCTACAATGAGCAGTTCTTC.

This chain uses TRBV6-1 with TRBJ2-3, with D perhaps TRBD2 (5 bases). The CDR3 is 13 residues long. The germline V gene has CDR1 MNHNS and CDR2 SASEGT. Trimming shortened V by 6 bases and J by 1 base, and 8 bases separated the two germline ends. CDR3 residues: CASSSGRTDTQYF. In nucleotides, the CDR3 is TGTGCCAGCAGCAGCGGCCGCACAGATACGCAGTATTTT.

This sequence joins TRBV4-2 and TRBJ1-3; D not certain. With 0 bases removed from V and 4 bases from J, the gap between germline ends came to 13 bases. The CDR3 length is 16 residues. Per germline, CDR1 LGHNA and CDR2 YNFKEQ. The CDR3 is CASSQEGSHAGNTIYF. The DNA of the CDR3 is TGTGCCAGCAGCCAAGAAGGCAGCCACGCCGGAAACACCATATATTTT.

The rearrangement joins TRBV6-1 to TRBJ1-4, with TRBD1 matching over 9 bases. The CDR3 length is 14 residues. Per germline, CDR1 MNHNS and CDR2 SASEGT. With V trimmed by 4 bases and J by 7 bases, 4 bases remained unmatched. CDR3 in DNA: TGTGCCAGCAGTGTGGACAGGGGTGGTGAAAAACTGTTTTTT. Encoded protein: CASSVDRGGEKLFF.

In regard to this clone: Other nucleotide sequences from this sample produce the same CDR3. The rearrangement joins TRBV5-4 to TRBJ2-3; no firm D call. Germline CDR1 is SGHNT and CDR2 is YYREEE (reference sequence). V was cut by 2 bases and J by 2 bases, with 6 bases left in between. The CDR3 consists of 13 residues. The CDR3 nucleotides are TGTGCCAGCAGCTTAGGTGACACAGATACGCAGTATTTT. Amino acid sequence: CASSLGDTDTQYF.

This clone turned up a few times. The chain employs TRBV5-4 and TRBJ2-1; 10 bases are a match to TRBD2. Looked up from germline, CDR1 is SGHNT and CDR2 is YYREEE (reference sequence). Trimming cost V 4 bases and J 0 bases; bases outside gene matches: 4. This CDR3 has 16 amino acids. The chain's CDR3 is CASSTGTSASYNEQFF. CDR3 in DNA: TGTGCCAGCAGCACCGGGACTAGCGCCTCCTACAATGAGCAGTTCTTC.

The chain employs TRBV5-1 and TRBJ2-2; no firm D call. The germline V gene has CDR1 SGHRS and CDR2 YFSETQ. The CDR3 runs to 13 residues. V was trimmed by 0 bases and J by 8 bases, leaving 8 bases between them. In nucleotides, the CDR3 is TGCGCCAGCAGCTTGGGTTACGTAGGGGAGCTGTTTTTT. Translated: CASSLGYVGELFF. Full variable domain (rest looked up from reference TRBV5-1 and TRBJ2-2): KAGVTQTPRYLIKTRGQQVTLSCSPISGHRSVSWYQQTPGQGLQFLFEYFSETQRNKGNFPGRFSGRQFSNSRSEMNVSTLELGDSALYLCASSLGYVGELFFGEGSRLTVL.

This clone was detected only once. In DNA, the CDR3 is TGCGCCAGCAGCCAAGAAGAAAGAGGGGCCGGCTACACCTTC. Encoded protein: CASSQEERGAGYTF. V usage is TRBV4-3 and J usage is TRBJ1-2; tentative D call: TRBD1 (5 bases). The V gene's germline CDR1 is LGHNA and CDR2 YSLEER. This CDR3 is built from 14 residues. The V and J ends lost 0 bases and 8 bases respectively, with 13 bases between them.

In the case of this clone: Other nucleotide sequences in the sample specify the same CDR3. V usage is TRBV5-1 and J usage is TRBJ2-1; possibly TRBD2 for D (5 bases). This CDR3 region has 13 residues. Germline assignment: CDR1 SGHRS and CDR2 YFSETQ. The ends were cut back, 4 bases at V and 1 base at J, with 6 bases in the middle. Written as DNA, the CDR3 is TGCGCCAGCAGCCGGGAATCCTACAATGAGCAGTTCTTC. Protein product: CASSRESYNEQFF.